This is a list of T cell receptor beta chains from one sample in a study of blood T cell repertoires in COVID-19. Produced via immunoSEQ multiplex PCR; TCRdb's table is partial and in-frame only. The repertoire includes tens of thousands of clones, 80% to 90% of them detected once, and around 8% sits in the top ten. Sequenced input: peripheral blood. These TCRs come from a human donor with active COVID-19. The donor label of this sample is uncertain. The CDR3 runs from the conserved cysteine through the conserved F or W. D genes are given only for firm matches. Only part of the rows carry a size: once, few, many, or a class if the clone is expanded.

D: TRBD2; V: TRBV9; size: -; J: TRBJ2-3; length: 17; DNA: TGTGCCAGCAGCGTAGGGCGGGGGGGCCTGAGCACAGATACGCAGTATTTT; CDR3: CASSVGRGGLSTDTQYF
D: TRBD2; V: TRBV28; size: once; J: TRBJ2-3; length: 15; DNA: TGTGCCAGCAGTTGGACTAGCGGGAGGGCAGATACGCAGTATTTT; CDR3: CASSWTSGRADTQYF
D: TRBD1; V: TRBV3-1/TRBV3-2; size: -; J: TRBJ1-5; length: 15; DNA: TGTGCCAGCAGCCATAGGGGACAGGGGAATCAGCCCCAGCATTTT; CDR3: CASSHRGQGNQPQHF
D: TRBD2; V: TRBV5-1; size: -; J: TRBJ2-1; length: 16; DNA: TGCGCCAGCAGCTTGGGAGGGACTAGCGGGGGGGCCGAGCAGTTCTTC; CDR3: CASSLGGTSGGAEQFF
D: TRBD2; V: TRBV7-6; size: -; J: TRBJ2-6; length: 18; DNA: TGTGCCAGCAGCCTGGGACTAGCGGGGGCGTCTGGGGCCAACGTCCTGACTTTC; CDR3: CASSLGLAGASGANVLTF
D: -; V: TRBV25-1; size: -; J: TRBJ1-3; length: 15; DNA: TGTGCCAGCAGCGACAGGAACCCCTCTGGAAACACCATATATTTT; CDR3: CASSDRNPSGNTIYF
D: -; V: TRBV6-2/TRBV6-3; size: once; J: TRBJ2-3; length: 16; DNA: TGTGCCAGCAGTCTACAGGACATGGCAGTCACAGATACGCAGTATTTT; CDR3: CASSLQDMAVTDTQYF
D: TRBD1; V: TRBV20-1; size: -; J: TRBJ2-1; length: 16; DNA: TGCAGTGCTAGTGGGTCGGCAGGGGGCCAAAGCAATGAGCAGTTCTTC; CDR3: CSASGSAGGQSNEQFF
D: TRBD2; V: TRBV7-9; size: -; J: TRBJ2-1; length: 17; DNA: TGTGCCAGCAGCCCGACAGGACTAGCGGCCCACTACAATGAGCAGTTCTTC; CDR3: CASSPTGLAAHYNEQFF
D: TRBD2; V: TRBV27; size: -; J: TRBJ2-1; length: 14; DNA: TGTGCCAGCAGATACAGCGGGAGGACTAATGAGCAGTTCTTC; CDR3: CASRYSGRTNEQFF
D: TRBD2; V: TRBV30; size: -; J: TRBJ2-7; length: 15; DNA: TGTGCCTGGAGTGTAGGACTAGCGGGCTCCTACGAGCAGTACTTC; CDR3: CAWSVGLAGSYEQYF
D: TRBD1; V: TRBV18; size: once; J: TRBJ2-3; length: 17; DNA: TGTGCCAGCTCCCATTACCGGGACAGGGAAAAGGAAGATACGCAGTATTTT; CDR3: CASSHYRDREKEDTQYF
D: -; V: TRBV20-1; size: -; J: TRBJ1-2; length: 14; DNA: TGCAGTGCTAGTTGGGGACTTAAGGGCTATGGCTACACCTTC; CDR3: CSASWGLKGYGYTF
D: -; V: TRBV13; size: -; J: TRBJ1-1; length: 14; DNA: TGTGCCAGCAGCTTAGGAGCGGTGAACACTGAAGCTTTCTTT; CDR3: CASSLGAVNTEAFF
D: -; V: TRBV5-1; size: -; J: TRBJ2-7; length: 17; DNA: TGCGCCAGCAGCTTGATTTTGGGGATCGGGAGCTCCTACGAGCAGTACTTC; CDR3: CASSLILGIGSSYEQYF
D: TRBD1; V: TRBV7-8; size: -; J: TRBJ2-1; length: 15; DNA: TGTGCCAGCAGCTTCACAGGGGACTCCTACAATGAGCAGTTCTTC; CDR3: CASSFTGDSYNEQFF
D: -; V: TRBV28; size: -; J: TRBJ1-2; length: 12; DNA: TGTGCCAGCAGTTCGACGCGGGGTGGCTACACCTTC; CDR3: CASSSTRGGYTF
D: -; V: TRBV7-2; size: -; J: TRBJ2-7; length: 14; DNA: TGTGCCAGCAGCTTAGGGACAGACGGCTACGAGCAGTACTTC; CDR3: CASSLGTDGYEQYF
D: -; V: TRBV2; size: -; J: TRBJ2-7; length: 13; DNA: TGTGCCAGCAGTCCTTTCCCCGCCTACGAGCAGTACTTC; CDR3: CASSPFPAYEQYF
D: -; V: TRBV3-1/TRBV3-2; size: once; J: TRBJ2-5; length: 15; DNA: TGTGCCAGCAGCCCCCCAAACAGGGTGCCAGAGACCCAGTACTTC; CDR3: CASSPPNRVPETQYF
D: -; V: TRBV2; size: -; J: TRBJ2-1; length: 15; DNA: TGTGCCAGCAGGGTTGAGGGCGTAGCCTACAATGAGCAGTTCTTC; CDR3: CASRVEGVAYNEQFF
D: TRBD1; V: TRBV7-9; size: -; J: TRBJ1-2; length: 13; DNA: TGTGCCAGCAGCTTAGGGGACAGGGTTGGCTACACCTTC; CDR3: CASSLGDRVGYTF
D: TRBD1; V: TRBV5-4; size: once; J: TRBJ1-3; length: 15; DNA: TGTGCCAGCAGCTGGGGACAGAGCTCTGGAAACACCATATATTTT; CDR3: CASSWGQSSGNTIYF
D: -; V: TRBV12-3/TRBV12-4; size: few; J: TRBJ1-2; length: 12; DNA: TGTGCCAGCGCTTCGAGTTCCTATGGCTACACCTTC; CDR3: CASASSSYGYTF
D: -; V: TRBV14; size: -; J: TRBJ1-6; length: 15; DNA: TGTGCCAGCAGCCAAGACGCAGGGTTCTTGACACCCCTCCACTTT; CDR3: CASSQDAGFLTPLHF
D: TRBD1; V: TRBV6-5; size: -; J: TRBJ2-5; length: 15; DNA: TGTGCCAGCAGTTACGGGGGACAGGCTTTGGAGACCCAGTACTTC; CDR3: CASSYGGQALETQYF
D: TRBD2; V: TRBV7-9; size: -; J: TRBJ2-1; length: 15; DNA: TGTGCCAGCAGCTCCCCGACTAGCGCTTACAATGAGCAGTTCTTC; CDR3: CASSSPTSAYNEQFF
D: -; V: TRBV28; size: -; J: TRBJ1-3; length: 14; DNA: TGTGCCAGCACTTTGCTCGGGGGGGGAAACACCATATATTTT; CDR3: CASTLLGGGNTIYF
D: TRBD2; V: TRBV9; size: -; J: TRBJ2-5; length: 17; DNA: TGTGCCAGCAGCGTAGGAGCTAGCGGGGCCCTCCAAGAGACCCAGTACTTC; CDR3: CASSVGASGALQETQYF
D: -; V: TRBV12-3/TRBV12-4; size: -; J: TRBJ1-1; length: 13; DNA: TGTGCCAGCAGCGAACTAAGAGGCACTGAAGCTTTCTTT; CDR3: CASSELRGTEAFF
D: TRBD1; V: TRBV2; size: -; J: TRBJ1-2; length: 15; DNA: TGTGCCAGCAGTGAAATGGGAACAGGGGACTATGGCTACACCTTC; CDR3: CASSEMGTGDYGYTF
D: -; V: TRBV3-1/TRBV3-2; size: few; J: TRBJ2-2; length: 16; DNA: TGTGCCAGCAGCCCTTTTCGGGTACGGGACACCGGGGAGCTGTTTTTT; CDR3: CASSPFRVRDTGELFF
D: -; V: TRBV19; size: -; J: TRBJ2-5; length: 14; DNA: TGTGCCAGTAGTGCGGGACAGTCTCAAGAGACCCAGTACTTC; CDR3: CASSAGQSQETQYF
D: -; V: TRBV5-1; size: -; J: TRBJ1-3; length: 12; DNA: TGCGCCAGCACGGACACAGGAAACACCATATATTTT; CDR3: CASTDTGNTIYF
D: TRBD2; V: TRBV7-6; size: -; J: TRBJ2-1; length: 15; DNA: TGTGCCAGCAGCGGGACTAGCGGGAGGCCAAATGAGCAGTTCTTC; CDR3: CASSGTSGRPNEQFF
D: -; V: TRBV28; size: -; J: TRBJ1-1; length: 13; DNA: TGTGCCAGCACTACCCGCGGAAGGGGGGAAGCTTTCTTT; CDR3: CASTTRGRGEAFF
D: -; V: TRBV5-1; size: -; J: TRBJ2-6; length: 13; DNA: TGCGCCAGCAGCCCGACAGGGGCCAACGTCCTGACTTTC; CDR3: CASSPTGANVLTF
D: TRBD2; V: TRBV7-9; size: -; J: TRBJ2-3; length: 16; DNA: TGTGCCAGCAGCCCGGAGGGACTAGCTGTCACAGATACGCAGTATTTT; CDR3: CASSPEGLAVTDTQYF
D: TRBD2; V: TRBV30; size: -; J: TRBJ2-7; length: 14; DNA: TGTGCCTGGAGGAGAGCTAGCGGGAGTTACGAGCAGTACTTC; CDR3: CAWRRASGSYEQYF
D: TRBD1; V: TRBV4-3; size: -; J: TRBJ2-7; length: 15; DNA: TGCGCCAGCAGCCAACCGGGACAGGGCTCCTACGAGCAGTACTTC; CDR3: CASSQPGQGSYEQYF
D: -; V: TRBV7-9; size: -; J: TRBJ1-4; length: 15; DNA: TGTGCCAGCAGCTTAGGGGGCAGCCCTAATGAAAAACTGTTTTTT; CDR3: CASSLGGSPNEKLFF
D: -; V: TRBV6-5; size: -; J: TRBJ1-6; length: 13; DNA: TGTGCCAGCAGTTACTCACCGGACACTAACCTCCACTTT; CDR3: CASSYSPDTNLHF
D: TRBD2; V: TRBV28; size: -; J: TRBJ2-3; length: 18; DNA: TGTGCCAGCAGTTTCCTCCCCGGGACTAGCGTGTCCACAGATACGCAGTATTTT; CDR3: CASSFLPGTSVSTDTQYF
D: TRBD1; V: TRBV7-3; size: -; J: TRBJ2-7; length: 15; DNA: TGTGCCAGCAGCTTAGGACAGGGTAGCGCCTACGAGCAGTACTTC; CDR3: CASSLGQGSAYEQYF
D: -; V: TRBV6-1; size: -; J: TRBJ2-7; length: 13; DNA: TGTGCCAGCAGTGAACAGGGTGGGTACGAGCAGTACTTC; CDR3: CASSEQGGYEQYF
D: -; V: TRBV27; size: -; J: TRBJ2-7; length: 12; DNA: TGTGCCAGCAGTTTAGCAGGGGACGAGCAGTACTTC; CDR3: CASSLAGDEQYF
D: TRBD1; V: TRBV5-1; size: -; J: TRBJ2-4; length: 15; DNA: TGCGCCAGCAGCTTGGCGGGGACAGGGACTACCGTTCAGTACTTC; CDR3: CASSLAGTGTTVQYF
D: -; V: TRBV5-5; size: -; J: TRBJ2-6; length: 16; DNA: TGTGCCAGCAGCTTAGCAGGGATATCTGGGGCCAACGTCCTGACTTTC; CDR3: CASSLAGISGANVLTF
D: TRBD2; V: TRBV7-6; size: -; J: TRBJ2-2; length: 16; DNA: TGTGCCAGCAGCTTAGCGACTAGCGGGATCACCGGGGAGCTGTTTTTT; CDR3: CASSLATSGITGELFF
D: -; V: TRBV19; size: -; J: TRBJ1-5; length: 14; DNA: TGTGCCAGTAGTCCGGGACTGGGCAGTGAGCCCCAGCATTTT; CDR3: CASSPGLGSEPQHF
D: -; V: TRBV27; size: few; J: TRBJ2-7; length: 14; DNA: TGTGCCAGCAGTTTATTGGGGGCCTCCTACGAGCAGTACTTC; CDR3: CASSLLGASYEQYF
D: TRBD2; V: TRBV28; size: -; J: TRBJ2-1; length: 15; DNA: TGTGCCAGCAGTTCGCCGGGACTAGCGGGAGAAATCCCGTTCTTC; CDR3: CASSSPGLAGEIPFF
D: -; V: TRBV27; size: -; J: TRBJ2-7; length: 12; DNA: TGTGCCAGCAGTAACACAGCGGAGAGCACGTACTTC; CDR3: CASSNTAESTYF